The subject of this entry is one T cell receptor (beta chain). The data derive from a study of blood T cell repertoires in COVID-19. Overall study context: Samples taken during acute and convalescent COVID-19 were collected in the United States, Italy and Spain. PBMCs, B-cell-depleted T cells, or T cells were the source of the cDNA or gDNA that made up the material.

In the study's own analysis: Amplification of reference gene primers was used by the study to estimate nucleated cell counts. The protocol was immunoSEQ multiplex PCR, while the TCRdb copy is restricted to in-frame clones and leaves out a portion. V, J and clone size were drawn from that table, and D and trimming were deduced from the DNA. This repertoire shows tens of thousands of clones, around four fifths found once; its top ten account for approximately 34%. The V gene's germline CDR1 is SQVTM and CDR2 ANQGSEA. Trimming at V came to 3 bases and at J to 0 bases, leaving 2 bases not matched to a gene. The CDR3 sequence is 16 residues long.

The V and J genes are TRBV29-1 and TRBJ2-1; 13 positions agree with TRBD2. The TCR comes from an elderly woman with active or convalescent COVID-19. Sample: peripheral blood. CDR3 nucleotides: TGCAGCGTTGAGACTAGCGGGAGGCCCTCCTACAATGAGCAGTTCTTC. Translation: CSVETSGRPSYNEQFF.